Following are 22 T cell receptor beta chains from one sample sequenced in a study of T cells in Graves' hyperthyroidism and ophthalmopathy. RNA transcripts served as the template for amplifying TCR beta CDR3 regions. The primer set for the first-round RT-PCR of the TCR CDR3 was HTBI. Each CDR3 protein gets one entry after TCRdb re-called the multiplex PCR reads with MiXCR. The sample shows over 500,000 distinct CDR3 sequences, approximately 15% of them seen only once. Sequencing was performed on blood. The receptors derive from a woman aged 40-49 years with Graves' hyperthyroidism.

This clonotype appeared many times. The CDR3 DNA sequence: TGTGCCAGCAGGGTAACTAGCGGTCCCTACAATGAGCAGTTCTTC. Its protein is CASRVTSGPYNEQFF. V and J are TRBV3-1 and TRBJ2-1; 8 nucleotides line up with TRBD2. Trimming at V came to 6 bases and at J to 2 bases, leaving 6 bases not matched to a gene. There are 15 residues in the CDR3. Germline V gene sequence: CDR1 LGHDT, CDR2 YNNKEL (reference sequence).

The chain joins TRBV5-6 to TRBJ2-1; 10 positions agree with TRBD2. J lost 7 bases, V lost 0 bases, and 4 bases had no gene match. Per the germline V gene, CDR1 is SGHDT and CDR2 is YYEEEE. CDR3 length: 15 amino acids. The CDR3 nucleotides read TGTGCCAGCAGCTTGGCGGCTAGCGGGAGTAATGAGCAGTTCTTC. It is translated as CASSLAASGSNEQFF.

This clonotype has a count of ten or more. The CDR3 DNA follows: TGTGCCAGCAGCCTAGGGACAGGGGAATACGAGCAGTACTTC. It translates to CASSLGTGEYEQYF. V and J are TRBV2 and TRBJ2-7, with 10 bases fitting TRBD1. The CDR3 consists of 14 residues. Germline lookup yields CDR1 SNHLY and CDR2 FYNNEI. The V segment lost 6 bases and the J segment 4 bases; nucleotides outside the gene matches: 6.

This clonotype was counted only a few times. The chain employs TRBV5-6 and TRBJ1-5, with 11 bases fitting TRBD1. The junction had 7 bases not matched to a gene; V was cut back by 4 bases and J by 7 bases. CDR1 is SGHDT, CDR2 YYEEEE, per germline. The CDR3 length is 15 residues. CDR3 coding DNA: TGTGCCAGCAGCAGAGGACAGGGGGCAGGGCAGCCCCAGCATTTT. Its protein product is CASSRGQGAGQPQHF.

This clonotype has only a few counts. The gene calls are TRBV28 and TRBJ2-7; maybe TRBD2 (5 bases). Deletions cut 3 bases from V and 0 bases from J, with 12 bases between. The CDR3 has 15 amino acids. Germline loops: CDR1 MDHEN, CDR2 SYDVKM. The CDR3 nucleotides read TGTGCCAGCAGTTTGGAGGAGTTTAGCTCCTACGAGCAGTACTTC. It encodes CASSLEEFSSYEQYF.

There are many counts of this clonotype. CDR3 bases: TGTGCCAGCAGCTCTAGGACAGGGACGTCCTACGAGCAGTACTTC. Amino acids: CASSSRTGTSYEQYF. This chain links TRBV9 with TRBJ2-7; 8 bases align to TRBD1. This CDR3 contains 15 residues. CDR1 SGDLS and CDR2 YYNGEE come from the germline V gene. With 4 bases clipped from V and 1 base from J, the junction kept 7 bases outside the gene matches.

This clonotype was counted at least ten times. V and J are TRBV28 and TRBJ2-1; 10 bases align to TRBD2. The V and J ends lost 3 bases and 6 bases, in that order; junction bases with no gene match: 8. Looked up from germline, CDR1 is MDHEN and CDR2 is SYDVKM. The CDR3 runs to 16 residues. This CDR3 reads CASSFPTSGTLNEQFF. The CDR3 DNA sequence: TGTGCCAGCAGTTTCCCCACTAGCGGGACGCTCAATGAGCAGTTCTTC.

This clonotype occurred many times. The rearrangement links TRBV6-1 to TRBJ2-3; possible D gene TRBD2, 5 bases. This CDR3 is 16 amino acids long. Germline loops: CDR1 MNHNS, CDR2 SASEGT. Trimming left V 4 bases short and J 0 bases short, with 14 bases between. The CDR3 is CASSVRWERSTDTQYF. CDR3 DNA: TGTGCCAGCAGTGTACGCTGGGAGCGGAGCACAGATACGCAGTATTTT.

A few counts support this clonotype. CDR3 DNA: TGTGCCAGCAGCCTCAACCGGGACAGGGGCTACGAGCAGTACTTC. It specifies CASSLNRDRGYEQYF. The rearrangement links TRBV4-2 to TRBJ2-7, with 10 nucleotides matching TRBD1. The CDR3 totals 15 residues. With V trimmed by 4 bases and J by 3 bases, 6 bases remained unmatched. Germline V gives CDR1 LGHNA, CDR2 YNFKEQ.

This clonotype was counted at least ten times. The CDR3 coding sequence is TGTGCCAGCAGCTGGGGACTAGCGGGGTACCAAGAGACCCAGTACTTC. Translated: CASSWGLAGYQETQYF. V gene TRBV7-2 combines with J gene TRBJ2-5; 13 positions agree with TRBD2. J lost 0 bases, V lost 4 bases, and 2 bases had no gene match. The germline CDR1 and CDR2 sequences are SGHTA and FQGNSA. The CDR3 consists of 16 residues.

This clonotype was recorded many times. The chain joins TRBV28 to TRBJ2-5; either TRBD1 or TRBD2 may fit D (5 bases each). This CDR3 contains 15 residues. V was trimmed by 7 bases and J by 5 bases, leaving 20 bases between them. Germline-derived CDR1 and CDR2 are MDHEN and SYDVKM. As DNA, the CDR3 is TGTGCCAGCATCCCTGTCCCGAGGGGATTGGAGACCCAGTACTTC. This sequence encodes CASIPVPRGLETQYF. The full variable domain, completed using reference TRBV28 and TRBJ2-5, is DVKVTQSSRYLVKRTGEKVFLECVQDMDHENMFWYRQDPGLGLRLIYFSYDVKMKEKGDIPEGYSVSREKKERFSLILESASTNQTSMYLCASIPVPRGLETQYFGPGTRLLVL.

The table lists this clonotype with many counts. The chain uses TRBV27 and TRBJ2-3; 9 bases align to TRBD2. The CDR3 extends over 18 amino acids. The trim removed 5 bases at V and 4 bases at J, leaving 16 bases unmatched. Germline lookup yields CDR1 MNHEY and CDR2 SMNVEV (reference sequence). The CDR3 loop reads CASSTPVREGLSADTQYF. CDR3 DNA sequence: TGTGCCAGCAGTACCCCTGTGCGGGAGGGCCTTAGTGCAGATACGCAGTATTTT.

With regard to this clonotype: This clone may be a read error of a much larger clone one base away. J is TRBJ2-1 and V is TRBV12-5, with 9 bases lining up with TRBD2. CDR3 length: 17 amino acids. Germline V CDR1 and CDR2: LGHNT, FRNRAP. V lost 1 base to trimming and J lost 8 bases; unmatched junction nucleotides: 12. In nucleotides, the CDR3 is TGTGCTAGTGGTTTGGGCCCTCGCGGCGGGGGGGGGGATGAGCAGTTCTTC. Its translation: CASGLGPRGGGGDEQFF.

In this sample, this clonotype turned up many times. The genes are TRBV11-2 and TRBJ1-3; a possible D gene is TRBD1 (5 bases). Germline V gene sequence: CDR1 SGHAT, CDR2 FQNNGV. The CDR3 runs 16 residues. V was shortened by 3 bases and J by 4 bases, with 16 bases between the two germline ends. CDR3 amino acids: CASSFPGAARGNTIYF. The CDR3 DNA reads TGTGCCAGCAGCTTCCCCGGGGCAGCCAGGGGAAACACCATATATTTT.

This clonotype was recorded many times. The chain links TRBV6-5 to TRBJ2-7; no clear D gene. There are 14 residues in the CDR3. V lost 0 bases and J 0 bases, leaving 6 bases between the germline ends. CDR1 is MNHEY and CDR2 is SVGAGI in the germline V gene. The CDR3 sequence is CASSYSELSYEQYF. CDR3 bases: TGTGCCAGCAGTTACTCGGAGCTCTCCTACGAGCAGTACTTC.

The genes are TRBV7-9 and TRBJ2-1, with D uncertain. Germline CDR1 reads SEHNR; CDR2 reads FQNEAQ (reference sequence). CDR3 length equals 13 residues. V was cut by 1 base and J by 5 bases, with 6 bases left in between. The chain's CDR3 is CASSLELDNEQFF. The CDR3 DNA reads TGTGCCAGCAGCTTAGAGCTGGACAATGAGCAGTTCTTC.

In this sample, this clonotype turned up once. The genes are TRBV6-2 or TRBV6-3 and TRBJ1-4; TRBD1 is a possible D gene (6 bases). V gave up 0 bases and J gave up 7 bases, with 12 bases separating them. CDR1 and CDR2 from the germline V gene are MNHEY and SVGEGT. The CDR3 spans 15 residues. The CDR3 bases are TGTGCCAGCAGTTACTCCGGGGGGCGGGGTGAAAAACTGTTTTTT. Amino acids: CASSYSGGRGEKLFF.

CDR3 region: CSARDWGRGKETQYF. The DNA for the CDR3 is TGCAGTGCTAGAGATTGGGGCAGGGGAAAAGAGACCCAGTACTTC. J is TRBJ2-5 and V is TRBV20-1; tentatively, D is TRBD1 (6 bases). V lost 0 bases and J 3 bases, leaving 14 bases between the germline ends. CDR1 and CDR2 (germline): DFQATT, SNEGSKA (reference sequence). The CDR3 loop spans 15 amino acids.

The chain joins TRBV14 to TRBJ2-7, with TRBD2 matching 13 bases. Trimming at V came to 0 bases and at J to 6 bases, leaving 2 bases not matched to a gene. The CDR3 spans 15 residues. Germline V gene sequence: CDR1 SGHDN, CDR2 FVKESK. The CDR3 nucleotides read TGTGCCAGCAGCCAAGATTGGACTAGCGGGAGCGAGCAGTACTTC. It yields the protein CASSQDWTSGSEQYF. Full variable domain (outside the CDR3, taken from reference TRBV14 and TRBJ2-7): EAGVTQFPSHSVIEKGQTVTLRCDPISGHDNLYWYRRVMGKEIKFLLHFVKESKQDESGMPNNRFLAERTGGTYSTLKVQPAELEDSGVYFCASSQDWTSGSEQYFGPGTRLTVT.

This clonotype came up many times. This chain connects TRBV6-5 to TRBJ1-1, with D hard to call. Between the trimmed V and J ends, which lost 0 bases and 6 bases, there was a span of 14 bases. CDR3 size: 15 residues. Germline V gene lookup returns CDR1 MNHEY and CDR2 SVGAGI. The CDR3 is CASSYSWQDFPEAFF. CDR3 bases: TGTGCCAGCAGTTACTCGTGGCAGGACTTCCCTGAAGCTTTCTTT.

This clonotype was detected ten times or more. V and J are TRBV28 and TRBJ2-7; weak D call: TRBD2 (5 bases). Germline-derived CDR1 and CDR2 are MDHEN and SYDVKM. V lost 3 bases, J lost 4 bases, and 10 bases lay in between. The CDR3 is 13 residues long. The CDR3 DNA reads TGTGCCAGCAGTTTTAGCGCTACTTACGAGCAGTACTTC. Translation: CASSFSATYEQYF. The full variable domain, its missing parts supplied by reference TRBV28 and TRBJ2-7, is DVKVTQSSRYLVKRTGEKVFLECVQDMDHENMFWYRQDPGLGLRLIYFSYDVKMKEKGDIPEGYSVSREKKERFSLILESASTNQTSMYLCASSFSATYEQYFGPGTRLTVT.

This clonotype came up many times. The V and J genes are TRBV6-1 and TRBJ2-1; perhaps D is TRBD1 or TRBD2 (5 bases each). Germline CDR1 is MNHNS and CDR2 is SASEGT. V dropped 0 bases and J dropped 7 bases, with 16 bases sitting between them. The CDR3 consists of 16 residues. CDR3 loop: CASSEAGPGFGNEQFF. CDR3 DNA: TGTGCCAGCAGTGAAGCGGGACCGGGGTTCGGAAATGAGCAGTTCTTC.